These 27 T cell receptor beta chains share one sample of origin, sequenced in a study of CD8+ T cells in alopecia areata. Treatment denoted: oral pan-JAK inhibitor, 5-10 mg twice daily. The sequencing template was cDNA reverse transcribed from extracted RNA. Here immunoSEQ multiplex PCR was the method, and the copy in TCRdb shows in-frame clones only, minus some. The sample yields about 250,000 clones, 60% seen once. Sequences were derived from CD4+ T cells sorted from blood, sampled around week 54, from a patient treated with tofacitinib. The receptors derive from a human donor with alopecia areata.

V and J are TRBV7-9 and TRBJ1-2; no clear D. CDR3 length equals 13 residues. Per the germline V gene, CDR1 is SEHNR and CDR2 is FQNEAQ (reference sequence). Trimming cost V 8 bases and J 4 bases, with 14 bases left between them. CDR3 coding DNA: TGTGCCAGCGGGATGACGGTGCTCTATGGCTACACCTTC. Protein: CASGMTVLYGYTF.

The V gene is TRBV9, the J gene TRBJ1-5; D might be TRBD1 (5 bases). The CDR3 sequence is 14 residues long. CDR1 is SGDLS and CDR2 is YYNGEE in the germline V gene. Trimming cost V 2 bases and J 3 bases, with 9 bases left between them. CDR3 region: CASSVGAANQPQHF. The CDR3, as DNA: TGTGCCAGCAGCGTTGGGGCAGCCAATCAGCCCCAGCATTTT.

This chain connects TRBV6-9 to TRBJ1-2, with D possibly TRBD1 on 5 matching bases. CDR1 is MNHGY, CDR2 SVAAGI, per germline. Deletions cut 1 base from V and 6 bases from J, with 12 bases between. There are 14 residues in the CDR3. CDR3 nucleotides: TGTGCCAGCAGTTATTTAACCGCAGGGCATGGCTACACCTTC. It encodes CASSYLTAGHGYTF.

In this sample, this clone turned up a few times. The chain carries TRBV2 and TRBJ1-2; no clear D. In germline, CDR1 is SNHLY, CDR2 FYNNEI. V was shortened by 7 bases and J by 4 bases, with 10 bases between the two germline ends. This CDR3 is 12 amino acids long. The CDR3 spells CASMGEPYGYTF. DNA of the CDR3: TGTGCCAGCATGGGTGAACCCTATGGCTACACCTTC.

The CDR3 DNA sequence: TGTGCCAGCCTCGAAGGGCTCACCGGGGAGCTGTTTTTT. It codes for CASLEGLTGELFF. This sequence joins TRBV2 and TRBJ2-2; D remains unclear. The germline V and J ends were trimmed by 8 bases and 4 bases, with 11 bases remaining between them. The CDR3 is made up of 13 amino acids. CDR1 is SNHLY, CDR2 FYNNEI, per germline.

The chain combines TRBV25-1 with TRBJ2-5, with 9 bases identical to TRBD1. V gave up 4 bases and J gave up 3 bases; unmatched junction bases: 6. CDR1 and CDR2 (germline): MGHDK, SYGVNS. The CDR3 is 15 residues long. In DNA, the CDR3 is TGTGCCAGCAGTGCGCCAGGACAGGGGAAAGAGACCCAGTACTTC. As protein: CASSAPGQGKETQYF.

For this clone: With a much larger clone just one base away, this may be a read error. The CDR3 DNA reads TGTGCCATCAGTGTGACAGGTGGCTACACCTTC. Residues: CAISVTGGYTF. The chain is built from TRBV10-3 and TRBJ1-2; possibly TRBD1 for D (6 bases). Germline V lookup: CDR1 ENHRY, CDR2 SYGVKD. There are 11 residues in the CDR3. V was pared by 4 bases and J by 7 bases, with 7 bases between.

With regard to this clone: The same CDR3 also results from other DNA sequences found in this sample. V gene TRBV7-2 combines with J gene TRBJ2-3; D is unresolved. V lost 1 base and J 4 bases, leaving 3 bases between the germline ends. Germline loops: CDR1 SGHTA, CDR2 FQGNSA. The CDR3 contains 12 residues. The CDR3 coding sequence is TGTGCCAGCAGCTTAGGACCAGATACGCAGTATTTT. This gives the protein CASSLGPDTQYF.

This clone has only a few counts. The V and J genes are TRBV5-1 and TRBJ2-5, with TRBD2 as a possible D gene (6 bases). Per the germline V gene, CDR1 is SGHRS and CDR2 is YFSETQ. The V end lost 0 bases, the J end lost 5 bases, and 11 bases lay between the germline ends. This CDR3 has 14 residues. CDR3 in DNA: TGCGCCAGCAGCTTGGCCCCGGGGGTGGAGACCCAGTACTTC. Translated: CASSLAPGVETQYF.

The V gene is TRBV18, the J gene TRBJ1-4, with no clear D. The V and J ends lost 6 bases and 0 bases respectively, with 20 bases between them. This CDR3 has 18 residues. Germline V lookup: CDR1 KGHSH, CDR2 LQKENI. CDR3 protein: CASSLQRPSPTTNEKLFF. The CDR3 bases are TGTGCCAGCTCCCTACAGCGGCCGTCACCCACAACTAATGAAAAACTGTTTTTT.

This clone has a handful of counts. The V gene is TRBV7-2, the J gene TRBJ2-7, with 7 positions matching TRBD1. CDR1 and CDR2 from the germline V gene are SGHTA and FQGNSA. This CDR3 is built from 14 residues. Losses at the gene ends were 5 bases for V and 3 bases for J; bases not matched to a gene: 7. Here the CDR3 reads CASSVRDRNYEQYF. The CDR3 DNA is TGTGCCAGCAGCGTTCGGGACAGAAACTACGAGCAGTACTTC.

The rearrangement joins TRBV30 to TRBJ2-2, with D tentatively TRBD1 or TRBD2 (6 bases each). Per the germline V gene, CDR1 is GTSNPN and CDR2 is SVGIG (reference sequence). Deletions cut 0 bases from V and 2 bases from J, with 13 bases between. This CDR3 has 16 amino acids. The CDR3 DNA follows: TGTGCCTGGAGTGTATGGGGGGCATATAACACCGGGGAGCTGTTTTTT. This translates into CAWSVWGAYNTGELFF.

V is TRBV2 and J is TRBJ1-1; TRBD1 matches at 8 bases. The J segment lost 4 bases and the V segment lost 5 bases, leaving 3 bases of the junction unmatched. There are 13 residues in the CDR3. CDR1 SNHLY and CDR2 FYNNEI come from the germline V gene. The CDR3 region is CASSQTGVTEAFF. The CDR3 DNA reads TGTGCCAGCAGTCAGACAGGGGTCACTGAAGCTTTCTTT. Using reference TRBV2 and TRBJ1-1 for the parts outside the CDR3, the full variable domain is EPEVTQTPSHQVTQMGQEVILRCVPISNHLYFYWYRQILGQKVEFLVSFYNNEISEKSEIFDDQFSVERPDGSNFTLKIRSTKLEDSAMYFCASSQTGVTEAFFGQGTRLTVV.

CDR3 DNA sequence: TGCGCCAGCAGCCAAGCAGGGATTAGCAATCAGCCCCAGCATTTT. Its protein is CASSQAGISNQPQHF. The chain is built from TRBV4-1 and TRBJ1-5; TRBD1 might be the D (5 bases). V lost 1 base and J lost 0, with 7 bases in between. The CDR3 spans 15 residues. Germline assignment: CDR1 MGHRA and CDR2 YSYEKL.

V is TRBV7-9 and J is TRBJ1-6; perhaps TRBD1 as D (6 bases). Germline CDR1 is SEHNR and CDR2 is FQNEAQ (reference sequence). Between the trimmed V and J ends, which lost 1 base and 6 bases, there was a span of 10 bases. The CDR3 is 15 residues long. CDR3 loop: CASSLGTASNSPLHF. The CDR3 DNA follows: TGTGCCAGCAGCTTAGGGACAGCGAGTAATTCACCCCTCCACTTT.

CDR3 nucleotides: TGTGCCAGCAGCCAGGCCCCGCCGGGACCGGGTGGTTTAGAGCAGTACTTC. This codes for CASSQAPPGPGGLEQYF. This chain uses TRBV4-2 with TRBJ2-7, with D tentatively TRBD1 or TRBD2 (5 bases each). CDR1 is LGHNA and CDR2 is YNFKEQ in the germline V gene. Between the trimmed V and J ends, which lost 3 bases and 7 bases, there was a span of 25 bases. This CDR3 comprises 17 residues.

This clone was found once. The chain links TRBV5-6 to TRBJ2-1; TRBD1 might be the D (5 bases). Germline V gene data show CDR1 as SGHDT and CDR2 as YYEEEE. The CDR3 contains 13 residues. The germline V and J ends were trimmed by 3 bases and 8 bases, with 12 bases remaining between them. In nucleotides, the CDR3 is TGTGCCAGCAGCTATCGACAGAGCCATGAGCAGTTCTTC. Translation: CASSYRQSHEQFF.

The gene calls are TRBV10-3 and TRBJ1-2; D might be TRBD1 (5 bases). V was pared by 6 bases and J by 6 bases, with 14 bases between. Germline lookup yields CDR1 ENHRY and CDR2 SYGVKD. The CDR3 covers 13 residues. CDR3 sequence (DNA): TGTGCCATCAGATCCGGGGCTGGGGATGGCTACACCTTC. This sequence encodes CAIRSGAGDGYTF.

The chain carries TRBV4-2 and TRBJ1-3; tentative D call: TRBD1 (6 bases). Germline V gene lookup returns CDR1 LGHNA and CDR2 YNFKEQ. The CDR3 is made up of 14 amino acids. Trimming removed 6 bases at V and 8 bases at J, with 17 bases between. CDR3 sequence (DNA): TGTGCCAGCAGTCACGGACAGCAAGAGGACACCATATATTTT. Translation: CASSHGQQEDTIYF.

The J gene is TRBJ2-7, the V gene TRBV4-3; D call uncertain. Trimming removed 0 bases from V and 0 bases from J, with 12 bases in between. CDR1 and CDR2 from the germline V gene are LGHNA and YSLEER. The CDR3 is made up of 16 amino acids. CDR3 nucleotides: TGCGCCAGCAGCCAAGATCTATGGGGTTTCTCCTACGAGCAGTACTTC. Protein: CASSQDLWGFSYEQYF.

The chain employs TRBV5-1 and TRBJ2-2; the D gene could be TRBD1 or TRBD2 (5 bases each). The V gene's germline CDR1 is SGHRS and CDR2 YFSETQ. The CDR3 extends over 16 amino acids. Deletions cut 6 bases from V and 2 bases from J, with 17 bases between. CDR3 sequence: CASTWGSRINTGELFF. The CDR3 DNA is TGCGCCAGCACCTGGGGGAGCAGGATTAACACCGGGGAGCTGTTTTTT.

V gene TRBV9 combines with J gene TRBJ1-1; D unresolved. CDR1 SGDLS and CDR2 YYNGEE come from the germline V gene. The V gene lost 1 base and the J gene lost 0 bases, with 10 bases spanning the gap. The CDR3 consists of 15 residues. In DNA, the CDR3 is TGTGCCAGCAGCGTATTGGACGGAATGAACACTGAAGCTTTCTTT. The encoded protein is CASSVLDGMNTEAFF. Supplemented by reference TRBV9 and TRBJ1-1, the full variable domain reads DSGVTQTPKHLITATGQRVTLRCSPRSGDLSVYWYQQSLDQGLQFLIQYYNGEERAKGNILERFSAQQFPDLHSELNLSSLELGDSALYFCASSVLDGMNTEAFFGQGTRLTVV.

The chain links TRBV2 to TRBJ1-5; 8 bases map to TRBD1. This CDR3 is 15 amino acids long. V shed 6 bases, J shed 4 bases, and the junction held 8 bases outside the gene matches. CDR1 is SNHLY and CDR2 is FYNNEI in the germline V gene. CDR3 amino acids: CASRERTGPNQPQHF. CDR3 DNA: TGTGCCAGCAGAGAGAGGACAGGGCCTAATCAGCCCCAGCATTTT.

The chain uses TRBV4-1 and TRBJ2-7, with D unresolved. Germline V gene data show CDR1 as MGHRA and CDR2 as YSYEKL. The CDR3 runs to 14 residues. The V gene lost 4 bases and the J gene lost 2 bases, with 12 bases spanning the gap. CDR3 sequence reads: CASSRMGLPYEQYF. The DNA of the CDR3 is TGCGCCAGCAGCCGTATGGGTCTTCCCTACGAGCAGTACTTC.

The chain combines TRBV6-5 with TRBJ2-5, with D possibly being TRBD1 (5 bases). CDR1 MNHEY and CDR2 SVGAGI come from the germline V gene. The CDR3 totals 15 residues. The V end was cut by 4 bases, the J end by 4 bases, with 16 bases between. The CDR3 sequence: CASSWNQGFRETQYF. CDR3 nucleotides: TGTGCCAGCAGTTGGAACCAGGGTTTTCGAGAGACCCAGTACTTC.

This clone showed up just a few times. The CDR3 DNA is TGCGCCAGCAGCCAAGGGACAGGGATGGGAGAGACCCAGTACTTC. Translation: CASSQGTGMGETQYF. The gene calls are TRBV4-3 and TRBJ2-5; 8 bases match TRBD1. Germline V gene sequence: CDR1 LGHNA, CDR2 YSLEER. Unmatched junction bases numbered 5, after V lost 1 base and J lost 4 bases. The CDR3 consists of 15 residues.

The chain combines TRBV29-1 with TRBJ2-1; TRBD1 is a possible D gene (6 bases). From germline, CDR1 is SQVTM and CDR2 ANQGSEA. This CDR3 has 13 residues. V lost 4 bases, J lost 0 bases, and 7 bases lay in between. The CDR3 spells CSVARGSYNEQFF. In nucleotides, the CDR3 is TGCAGCGTTGCCAGGGGCTCCTACAATGAGCAGTTCTTC.